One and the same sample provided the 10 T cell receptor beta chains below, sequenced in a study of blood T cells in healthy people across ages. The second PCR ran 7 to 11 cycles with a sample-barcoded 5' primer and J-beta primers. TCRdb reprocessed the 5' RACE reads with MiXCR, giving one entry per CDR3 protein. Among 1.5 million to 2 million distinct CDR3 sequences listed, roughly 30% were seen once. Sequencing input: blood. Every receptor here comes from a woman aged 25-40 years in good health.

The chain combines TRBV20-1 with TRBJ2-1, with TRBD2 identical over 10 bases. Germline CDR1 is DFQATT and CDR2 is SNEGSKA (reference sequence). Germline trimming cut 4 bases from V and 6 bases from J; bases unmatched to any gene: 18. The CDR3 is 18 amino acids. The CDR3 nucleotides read TGCAGTGCTATGGGCCTTGGGGGAGCGGGAGGGCTTGTCAATGAGCAGTTCTTC. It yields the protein CSAMGLGGAGGLVNEQFF.

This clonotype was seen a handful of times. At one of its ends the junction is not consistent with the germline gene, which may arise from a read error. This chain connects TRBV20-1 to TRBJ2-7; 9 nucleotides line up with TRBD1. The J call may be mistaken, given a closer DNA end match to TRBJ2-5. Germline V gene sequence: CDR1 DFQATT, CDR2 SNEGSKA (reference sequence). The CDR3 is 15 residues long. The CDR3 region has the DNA TGCAATGCTCTCACCGGGACAGGGTCAATGGAGACCCAGTACTTC. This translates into CNALTGTGSMETQYF.

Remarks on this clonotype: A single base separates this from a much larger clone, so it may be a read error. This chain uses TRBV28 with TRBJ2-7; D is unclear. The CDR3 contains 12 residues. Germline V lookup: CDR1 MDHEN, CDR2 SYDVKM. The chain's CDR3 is CSSTQIPYEQYF. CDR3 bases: TGTTCCAGCACTCAGATCCCCTACGAGCAGTACTTC.

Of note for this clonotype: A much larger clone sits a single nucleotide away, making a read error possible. Here the CDR3 DNA reads TGTGCCGGCAGCCGAGACACATACAATGAGCAGTTCTTC. Translation: CAGSRDTYNEQFF. This chain joins TRBV7-7 and TRBJ2-1; D ambiguous. Germline-derived CDR1 and CDR2 are SSHAT and FNYEAQ (reference sequence). This CDR3 is 13 amino acids long.

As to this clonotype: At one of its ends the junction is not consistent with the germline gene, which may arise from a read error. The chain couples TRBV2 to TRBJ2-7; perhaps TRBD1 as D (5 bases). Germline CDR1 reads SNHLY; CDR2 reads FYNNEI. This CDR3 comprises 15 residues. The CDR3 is CASSTDRARSYERYF. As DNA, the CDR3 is TGTGCCAGCAGTACTGACAGAGCACGCTCCTACGAGCGGTACTTC. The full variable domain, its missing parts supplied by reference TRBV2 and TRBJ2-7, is EPEVTQTPSHQVTQMGQEVILRCVPISNHLYFYWYRQILGQKVEFLVSFYNNEISEKSEIFDDQFSVERPDGSNFTLKIRSTKLEDSAMYFCASSTDRARSYERYFGPGTRLTVT.

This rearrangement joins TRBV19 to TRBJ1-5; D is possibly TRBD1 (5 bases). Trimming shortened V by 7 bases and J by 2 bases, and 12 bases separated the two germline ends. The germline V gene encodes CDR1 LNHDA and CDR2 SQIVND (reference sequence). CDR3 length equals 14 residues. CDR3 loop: CASTQGPGNQPQHF. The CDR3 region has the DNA TGTGCCAGTACCCAGGGACCGGGCAATCAGCCCCAGCATTTT.

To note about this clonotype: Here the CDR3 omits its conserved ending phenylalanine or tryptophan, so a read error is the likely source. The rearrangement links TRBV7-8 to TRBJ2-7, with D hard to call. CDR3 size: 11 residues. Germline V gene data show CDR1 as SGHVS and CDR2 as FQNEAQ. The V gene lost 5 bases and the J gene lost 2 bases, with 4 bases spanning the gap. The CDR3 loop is CASSVAYEQYL. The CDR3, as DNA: TGTGCCAGCAGCGTGGCCTACGAGCAGTACTTA.

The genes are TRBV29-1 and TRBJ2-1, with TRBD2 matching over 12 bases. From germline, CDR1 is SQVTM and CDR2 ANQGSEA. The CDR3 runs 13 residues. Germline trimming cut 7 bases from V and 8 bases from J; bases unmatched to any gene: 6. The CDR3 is CSATSGSFDEQFF. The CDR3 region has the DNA TGCAGCGCGACTAGCGGGAGTTTCGATGAGCAGTTCTTC.

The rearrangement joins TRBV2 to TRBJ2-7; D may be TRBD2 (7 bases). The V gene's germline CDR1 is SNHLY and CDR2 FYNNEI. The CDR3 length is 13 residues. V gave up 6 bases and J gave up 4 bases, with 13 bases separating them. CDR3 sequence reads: CASRGGGRYEQYF. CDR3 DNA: TGTGCCAGCAGGGGGGGGGGCCGTTACGAGCAGTACTTC.

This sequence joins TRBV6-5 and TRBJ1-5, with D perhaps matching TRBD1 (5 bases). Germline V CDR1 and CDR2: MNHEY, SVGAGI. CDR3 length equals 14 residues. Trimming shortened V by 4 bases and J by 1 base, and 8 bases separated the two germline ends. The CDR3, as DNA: TGTGCCAGCAGTTCAGGGAACAGCAATCAGCCCCAGCATTTT. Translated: CASSSGNSNQPQHF.